This T cell receptor beta chain is drawn from a study of blood T cell repertoires in COVID-19. As for the study in general: COVID-19 samples from acute and convalescent phases originated in the United States, Italy and Spain. T cells, B-cell-depleted T cells, or PBMCs supplied cDNA or gDNA.

The CDR3 covers 16 residues. With V trimmed by 5 bases and J by 0 bases, 9 bases remained unmatched. Germline V gives CDR1 MDHEN, CDR2 SYDVKM. Seattle-derived patients entered the study during active infection and were followed longitudinally. Original processing methods: Estimation of nucleated cell counts relied on the amplification of reference gene primers. This table comes from immunoSEQ multiplex PCR, and its TCRdb copy is limited to in-frame clones, with some not included. V, J and clone size are those of that table, while D and trimming were read from the DNA. The table has 70,000 to 90,000 clones, 85% seen once.

This receptor was identified in a man aged 45 to 65 with COVID-19, enrolled during active disease. This sequence joins TRBV28 and TRBJ1-1; 7 bases are a match to TRBD1. Sequenced material: peripheral blood. In nucleotides, the CDR3 is TGTGCCAGCAGTACCGGCGACAGGGTATTGAACACTGAAGCTTTCTTT. Protein product: CASSTGDRVLNTEAFF.